This T cell receptor beta chain was captured in a study of shared clonotypes between healthy human individuals. In the study overall: Sampling drew on donors who were two women and three men aged 18 to 49.

The CDR3 covers 15 residues. V trimming: 5 bases; J trimming: 1 base; junction bases outside the gene matches: 5. The V gene's germline CDR1 is SEHNR and CDR2 FQNEAQ (reference sequence). Every subset had its genomic DNA shared out evenly among several immunoSEQ plates. 250 to 300 ng DNA, roughly 30,000 T cell genomes, went into unsorted PBMC replicate PCRs. Sequenced by immunoSEQ multiplex PCR; TCRdb stores in-frame clones only, minus some. This table holds fewer than 550,000 clones, about three quarters found once. With unsorted samples, genomic DNA was obtained from about 90 million PBMCs. Source material: PBMCs. The sequence was collected from a woman aged 40 to 50 in good health. Some clones in this sample may be carry-over from other donors' samples. The chain has TRBV7-9 and TRBJ2-3; 8 nucleotides line up with TRBD2. The CDR3 bases are TGTGCCAGCAGCCTCCTCGGGGGGGGCACAGATACGCAGTATTTT. Translation gives CASSLLGGGTDTQYF.